Listed below are T cell receptor beta chains from one sample, sequenced in a study of Ad26.COV2.S vaccination and SARS-CoV-2 variants. The repertoire was sequenced with immunoSEQ multiplex PCR; TCRdb's copy has only in-frame clones and lacks some. In the table there are 450,000 to 550,000 clones, nearly 90% of which are singletons. Sequences were derived from peripheral blood, sampled in a trial of Ad26.COV2.S vaccine versus placebo. The origin of the receptors is a person between 18 and 59 years old who received the Ad26.COV2.S COVID-19 vaccine or a placebo. The conserved cysteine and the conserved F or W are not part of the CDR3 here. The order of the fields is V gene, CDR3 protein.

v_call: TRBV5-1
cdr3_aa: ASSFTGGTGELF

v_call: TRBV7-9
cdr3_aa: ASSLRQGVNTEAF

v_call: TRBV7-2
cdr3_aa: ASSESSGGIDIQY

v_call: TRBV10-1
cdr3_aa: ASSTGDRLETQY

v_call: TRBV19
cdr3_aa: ASSVAQGNTEAF

v_call: TRBV7-6
cdr3_aa: ASSLLSYADTQY

v_call: TRBV14
cdr3_aa: ASSHWTDTGELF

v_call: TRBV18
cdr3_aa: ASSPGRAKQETQY

v_call: TRBV5-1
cdr3_aa: ASSHGTANTEAF

v_call: TRBV7-9
cdr3_aa: ASGGQGIGYT

v_call: TRBV5-1
cdr3_aa: ASSHTGGPNEKLF

v_call: TRBV6-2/TRBV6-3
cdr3_aa: ASSPREDTQY

v_call: TRBV28
cdr3_aa: ASSSPGQGNAEKLF

v_call: TRBV6-5
cdr3_aa: ASSYLGVTGELF

v_call: TRBV19
cdr3_aa: ASSIASWTKRNTIY

v_call: TRBV5-5
cdr3_aa: ASSLRTTGELF

v_call: TRBV11-2
cdr3_aa: ASSLFRAGYEQY

v_call: TRBV14
cdr3_aa: ASSYGPLEKLF

v_call: TRBV4-2
cdr3_aa: ASSQEGHGLNTEAF

v_call: TRBV12-5
cdr3_aa: ASGFGGSNTEAF

v_call: TRBV24-1
cdr3_aa: ATSDFGGTSGRDTSYNEQF

v_call: TRBV27
cdr3_aa: ASSLWPQETQY

v_call: TRBV2
cdr3_aa: ASGSSGSPLH

v_call: TRBV6-6
cdr3_aa: ASSYLDRGETQY

v_call: TRBV7-9
cdr3_aa: ASSPPGLAGENEQF

v_call: TRBV6-2/TRBV6-3
cdr3_aa: ASSYSSLGSADTQY

v_call: TRBV6-5
cdr3_aa: ASSYSIAEGYGYT

v_call: TRBV5-6
cdr3_aa: ASSLFHRQETQY

v_call: TRBV30
cdr3_aa: AWSATGTYQPQH